Listed here are 26 T cell receptor beta chains from one sample, sequenced in a study of cytomegalovirus exposure and HLA in healthy donors. With 60 Vbeta and 13 Jbeta primers, the PCR was carried out. This table comes from immunoSEQ multiplex PCR, and its TCRdb copy is limited to in-frame clones, with some not included. The table records some 82,000 clones, approximately 84% of them present only once. Material for sequencing was PBMCs. The receptors derive from a woman aged 50 to 65 in good health and CMV-seronegative.

Turning to this clone: The germline gene is not matched at one end of the junction; a read error may be the cause. This chain uses TRBV7-7 with TRBJ2-1; a possible D gene is TRBD2 (5 bases). CDR1 is SSHAT, CDR2 FNYEAQ, per germline (reference sequence). The CDR3 covers 19 residues. Here the CDR3 reads CASSLAPTGGPPGNNEQFF. DNA of the CDR3: TGTGCTAGCAGCTTAGCTCCGACGGGCGGGCCCCCAGGCAACAATGAGCAGTTCTTC.

The V and J genes are TRBV19 and TRBJ1-6; possible D gene TRBD1, 6 bases. Germline assignment: CDR1 LNHDA and CDR2 SQIVND (reference sequence). The CDR3 contains 15 residues. V dropped 7 bases and J dropped 3 bases, with 13 bases sitting between them. The DNA for the CDR3 is TGTGCCAGTACCAATGGACAGAGCTATAATTCACCCCTCCACTTT. Its protein is CASTNGQSYNSPLHF.

This sequence joins TRBV29-1 and TRBJ2-1; D may be TRBD2 (6 bases). This CDR3 has 11 amino acids. CDR1 is SQVTM, CDR2 ANQGSEA, per germline. The V end lost 6 bases, the J end lost 5 bases, and 8 bases lay between the germline ends. CDR3 amino acids: CSVSSDNEQFF. The CDR3 region has the DNA TGCAGCGTGTCTAGCGACAATGAGCAGTTCTTC.

V and J are TRBV5-4 and TRBJ2-1, with D possibly matching TRBD2 (6 bases). The length of the CDR3 is 16 residues. V lost 0 bases, J lost 4 bases, and 14 bases lay in between. Germline V gives CDR1 SGHNT, CDR2 YYREEE (reference sequence). The CDR3 loop reads CASSLGAGPLYNEQFF. DNA for the CDR3: TGTGCCAGCAGCTTGGGGGCGGGGCCCCTTTACAATGAGCAGTTCTTC.

The rearrangement links TRBV2 to TRBJ1-4; D gene unclear. Germline CDR1 SNHLY, CDR2 FYNNEI. V lost 6 bases and J 0 bases, leaving 8 bases between the germline ends. The CDR3 is 14 amino acids. The CDR3 spells CASRRVATNEKLFF. In DNA, the CDR3 is TGTGCCAGCAGGCGAGTTGCAACTAATGAAAAACTGTTTTTT.

The chain has TRBV6-6 and TRBJ2-7; 7 bases fit TRBD2. The CDR3 contains 12 residues. Trimming took 6 bases from V and 6 from J; bases not matched to a gene: 5. CDR1 and CDR2 (germline): MNHNY, SVGAGI (reference sequence). For the CDR3, the DNA is TGTGCCAGCAGCACACTAGCGTTCGAGCAGTACTTC. This gives the protein CASSTLAFEQYF.

The rearrangement joins TRBV5-4 to TRBJ2-7; 14 nucleotides match TRBD2. The germline gives CDR1 SGHNT, CDR2 YYREEE (reference sequence). V lost 5 bases to trimming and J lost 12 bases; unmatched junction nucleotides: 4. CDR3 length: 12 amino acids. The CDR3 sequence is CASRETSGRAYF. The CDR3 DNA reads TGTGCCAGCAGGGAGACTAGCGGGAGGGCGTACTTC. The complete variable domain, with remaining parts taken from reference TRBV5-4 and TRBJ2-7, reads ETGVTQSPTHLIKTRGQQVTLRCSSQSGHNTVSWYQQALGQGPQFIFQYYREEENGRGNFPPRFSGLQFPNYSSELNVNALELDDSALYLCASRETSGRAYFGPGTRLTVT.

This clone was seen more than once but under ten times. The gene calls are TRBV19 and TRBJ1-2; no clear D. V was shortened by 6 bases and J by 4 bases, with 9 bases between the two germline ends. The germline CDR1 and CDR2 sequences are LNHDA and SQIVND (reference sequence). This CDR3 has 12 residues. CDR3 loop: CASSRQAYGYTF. CDR3 nucleotide sequence: TGTGCCAGTAGCAGGCAGGCCTATGGCTACACCTTC.

The chain joins TRBV5-1 to TRBJ2-1; a possible D gene is TRBD2 (6 bases). CDR1 is SGHRS and CDR2 is YFSETQ in the germline V gene. V dropped 0 bases and J dropped 0 bases, with 7 bases sitting between them. There are 15 residues in the CDR3. The DNA of the CDR3 is TGCGCCAGCAGCTTGGACGGGAGCTCCTACAATGAGCAGTTCTTC. Protein product: CASSLDGSSYNEQFF.

The genes are TRBV5-1 and TRBJ2-5; possible D gene TRBD2, 5 bases. Germline V lookup: CDR1 SGHRS, CDR2 YFSETQ. CDR3 size: 14 residues. V dropped 1 base and J dropped 1 base, with 8 bases sitting between them. CDR3 amino acids: CASSLSSGQETQYF. The CDR3 DNA is TGCGCCAGCAGCTTGTCCAGCGGCCAAGAGACCCAGTACTTC.

J is TRBJ2-4 and V is TRBV19; 7 bases agree with TRBD1. The germline CDR1 and CDR2 sequences are LNHDA and SQIVND (reference sequence). After removal of 7 bases from V and 0 bases from J, the junction contained 9 bases not matched to a gene. The CDR3 sequence is 16 residues long. CDR3 bases: TGTGCCAGTACTGGACGGGACAGTCTAGCCAAAAACATTCAGTACTTC. Translating gives CASTGRDSLAKNIQYF. The complete variable domain, with remaining parts taken from reference TRBV19 and TRBJ2-4, reads DGGITQSPKYLFRKEGQNVTLSCEQNLNHDAMYWYRQDPGQGLRLIYYSQIVNDFQKGDIAEGYSVSREKKESFPLTVTSAQKNPTAFYLCASTGRDSLAKNIQYFGAGTRLSVL.

V usage is TRBV19 and J usage is TRBJ1-1, with 8 bases matching TRBD1. Looked up from germline, CDR1 is LNHDA and CDR2 is SQIVND (reference sequence). This CDR3 contains 14 residues. The junction had 9 bases not matched to a gene; V was cut back by 6 bases and J by 6 bases. The CDR3, as DNA: TGTGCCAGTAGACTAGGACAGGGTGAGGCTGAAGCTTTCTTT. This encodes CASRLGQGEAEAFF. Full variable domain (remainder filled in from reference TRBV19 and TRBJ1-1): DGGITQSPKYLFRKEGQNVTLSCEQNLNHDAMYWYRQDPGQGLRLIYYSQIVNDFQKGDIAEGYSVSREKKESFPLTVTSAQKNPTAFYLCASRLGQGEAEAFFGQGTRLTVV.

This sequence joins TRBV6-5 and TRBJ1-1, with D tentatively TRBD1 (6 bases). CDR3 size: 14 residues. Trimming took off 4 bases at V and 1 base at J, with 10 bases between the two ends. Germline V gives CDR1 MNHEY, CDR2 SVGAGI. The chain's CDR3 is CASSSTGWNTEAFF. The CDR3 DNA sequence: TGTGCCAGCAGTTCTACAGGGTGGAACACTGAAGCTTTCTTT.

This chain joins TRBV5-6 and TRBJ2-7, with a weak D call TRBD2 (5 bases). CDR1 is SGHDT and CDR2 is YYEEEE in the germline V gene. Trimming removed 4 bases at V and 1 base at J, with 12 bases between. The CDR3 is made up of 14 amino acids. DNA for the CDR3: TGTGCCAGCAGCCCCTCCGAGGGTTCCTACGAGCAGTACTTC. Protein product: CASSPSEGSYEQYF.

The V gene is TRBV2, the J gene TRBJ2-2; 8 bases map to TRBD2. The CDR3 is made up of 15 amino acids. V gave up 5 bases and J gave up 4 bases; unmatched junction bases: 6. Germline V gene sequence: CDR1 SNHLY, CDR2 FYNNEI. CDR3 amino acids: CASSRTGGATGELFF. CDR3 nucleotide sequence: TGTGCCAGCAGTAGAACGGGGGGGGCCACCGGGGAGCTGTTTTTT.

The rearrangement links TRBV2 to TRBJ1-2; 7 bases agree with TRBD1. Germline V gene sequence: CDR1 SNHLY, CDR2 FYNNEI. The ends lost 7 bases at V and 7 bases at J; junction bases unmatched: 12. This CDR3 spans 14 amino acids. CDR3 bases: TGTGCCAGCACTTATAGGACAGGTGGGGGTGGCTACACCTTC. Translation gives CASTYRTGGGGYTF.

CDR3 residues: CASSLILRGGPNIQYF. Written as DNA, the CDR3 is TGTGCCAGCAGTTTAATATTGCGGGGGGGACCAAACATTCAGTACTTC. This chain joins TRBV27 and TRBJ2-4, with TRBD2 identical over 9 bases. J gave up 6 bases and V 2 bases, and 8 bases lay outside the gene matches. CDR3 length equals 16 residues. The germline CDR1 and CDR2 sequences are MNHEY and SMNVEV (reference sequence).

The chain employs TRBV9 and TRBJ2-2, with TRBD2 matching 8 bases. This CDR3 region has 14 residues. With 5 bases clipped from V and 4 bases from J, the junction kept 4 bases outside the gene matches. Germline-derived CDR1 and CDR2 are SGDLS and YYNGEE. In DNA, the CDR3 is TGTGCCAGCAGGGTACTAGCGGCCACCGGGGAGCTGTTTTTT. Protein product: CASRVLAATGELFF.

This clone was observed once. The chain carries TRBV4-1 and TRBJ1-1, with 10 bases aligning to TRBD1. Germline trimming cut 4 bases from V and 4 bases from J; bases unmatched to any gene: 6. The length of the CDR3 is 15 residues. The germline V gene has CDR1 MGHRA and CDR2 YSYEKL. The CDR3 is CASSPPGQGGTEAFF. CDR3 sequence (DNA): TGCGCCAGCAGCCCACCTGGACAGGGGGGCACTGAAGCTTTCTTT.

J is TRBJ2-6 and V is TRBV19, with D hard to call. V was cut by 3 bases and J by 0 bases, with 6 bases left in between. CDR3 length: 15 residues. Per the germline V gene, CDR1 is LNHDA and CDR2 is SQIVND (reference sequence). This CDR3 is CASSIFSSGANVLTF. The DNA of the CDR3 is TGTGCCAGTAGTATTTTCAGCTCTGGGGCCAACGTCCTGACTTTC.

The chain joins TRBV7-8 to TRBJ1-3, with TRBD1 identical over 8 bases. Trimming cost V 5 bases and J 2 bases; bases outside gene matches: 11. Germline CDR1 is SGHVS and CDR2 is FQNEAQ. The CDR3 has 17 residues. The CDR3 is CASSVTPGQETGNTIYF. The CDR3 coding sequence is TGTGCCAGCAGCGTAACCCCGGGACAGGAAACTGGAAACACCATATATTTT.

The chain is built from TRBV9 and TRBJ2-3; 9 bases match TRBD2. CDR1 and CDR2 (germline): SGDLS, YYNGEE. This CDR3 has 17 residues. J gave up 1 base and V 0 bases, and 6 bases lay outside the gene matches. Here the CDR3 reads CASSVEGVAGGTDTQYF. The DNA of the CDR3 is TGTGCCAGCAGCGTAGAGGGGGTAGCGGGGGGCACAGATACGCAGTATTTT. Complete variable domain (other parts from reference TRBV9 and TRBJ2-3): DSGVTQTPKHLITATGQRVTLRCSPRSGDLSVYWYQQSLDQGLQFLIQYYNGEERAKGNILERFSAQQFPDLHSELNLSSLELGDSALYFCASSVEGVAGGTDTQYFGPGTRLTVL.

This sequence joins TRBV27 and TRBJ1-1; the match to TRBD1 covers 7 bases. There are 15 residues in the CDR3. CDR1 and CDR2 from the germline V gene are MNHEY and SMNVEV (reference sequence). J was trimmed by 1 base and V by 7 bases; bases with no gene match: 9. CDR3 in amino acids: CASTLRAGGNTEAFF. Written as DNA, the CDR3 is TGTGCCAGCACCCTGAGGGCAGGGGGGAACACTGAAGCTTTCTTT.

This chain uses TRBV7-2 with TRBJ2-1; 13 bases line up with TRBD2. The J segment lost 8 bases and the V segment lost 3 bases, leaving 4 bases of the junction unmatched. CDR1 and CDR2 (germline): SGHTA, FQGNSA. CDR3 length: 15 amino acids. CDR3 nucleotides: TGTGCCAGCAGCTTCGGGACTAGCGGGATGGATGAGCAGTTCTTC. It specifies CASSFGTSGMDEQFF.

The chain couples TRBV5-1 to TRBJ1-3; 7 nucleotides line up with TRBD1. The V gene's germline CDR1 is SGHRS and CDR2 YFSETQ. This CDR3 has 15 amino acids. The trim removed 0 bases at V and 1 base at J, leaving 1 base unmatched. The CDR3 spells CASSLGTGSGNTIYF. The CDR3 bases are TGCGCCAGCAGCTTGGGGACAGGATCTGGAAACACCATATATTTT. The full variable domain, in which reference TRBV5-1 and TRBJ1-3 provide the parts outside the CDR3, is KAGVTQTPRYLIKTRGQQVTLSCSPISGHRSVSWYQQTPGQGLQFLFEYFSETQRNKGNFPGRFSGRQFSNSRSEMNVSTLELGDSALYLCASSLGTGSGNTIYFGEGSWLTVV.

This chain links TRBV4-2 with TRBJ1-6; tentative D call: TRBD1 (6 bases). V lost 4 bases to trimming and J lost 7 bases, with 17 bases between them. Germline lookup yields CDR1 LGHNA and CDR2 YNFKEQ. CDR3 length: 16 amino acids. The CDR3 loop reads CASSPRDTSRNSPLHF. DNA of the CDR3: TGTGCCAGCAGCCCACGGGACACATCTAGGAATTCACCCCTCCACTTT.